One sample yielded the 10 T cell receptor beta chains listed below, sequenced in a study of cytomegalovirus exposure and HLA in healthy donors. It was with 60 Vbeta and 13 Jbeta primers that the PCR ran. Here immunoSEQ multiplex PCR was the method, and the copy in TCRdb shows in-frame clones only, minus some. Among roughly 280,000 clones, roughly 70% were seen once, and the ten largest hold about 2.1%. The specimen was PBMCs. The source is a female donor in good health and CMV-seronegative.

The CDR3 DNA follows: TGTGCCAGCAGTCCCTGGAGGGGGACAGGGGTGAACACTGAAGCTTTCTTT. The encoded protein is CASSPWRGTGVNTEAFF. The chain is built from TRBV7-9 and TRBJ1-1, with 10 bases matching TRBD1. From germline, CDR1 is SEHNR and CDR2 FQNEAQ (reference sequence). The CDR3 runs to 17 residues. V shed 6 bases, J shed 0 bases, and the junction held 10 bases outside the gene matches.

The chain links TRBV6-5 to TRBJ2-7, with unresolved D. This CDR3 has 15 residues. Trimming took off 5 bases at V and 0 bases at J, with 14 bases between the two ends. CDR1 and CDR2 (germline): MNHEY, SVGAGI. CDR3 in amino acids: CASSTFGGSSYEQYF. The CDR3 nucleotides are TGTGCCAGCAGTACCTTTGGCGGTAGCTCCTACGAGCAGTACTTC.

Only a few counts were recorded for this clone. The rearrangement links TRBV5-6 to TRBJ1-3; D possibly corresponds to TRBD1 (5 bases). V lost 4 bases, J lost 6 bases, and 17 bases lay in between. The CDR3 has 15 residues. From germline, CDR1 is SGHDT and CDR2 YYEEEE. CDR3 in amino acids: CASSQITGGVNTIYF. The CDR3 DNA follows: TGTGCCAGCAGCCAAATCACGGGGGGAGTAAACACCATATATTTT.

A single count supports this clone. The CDR3 DNA reads TGTGCCACCAGCAGAGGGGGATGGACAGGGGGCAGTAGGACCGGGGAGCTGTTTTTT. Its protein product is CATSRGGWTGGSRTGELFF. The chain couples TRBV15 to TRBJ2-2; 11 nucleotides align to TRBD1. V lost 1 base to trimming and J lost 5 bases; unmatched junction nucleotides: 12. CDR1 and CDR2 from the germline V gene are LNHNV and YYDKDF (reference sequence). The CDR3 has 19 residues.

The CDR3 region is CASSYDRMVYNEQFF. CDR3 bases: TGTGCCAGTAGTTACGACAGGATGGTGTACAATGAGCAGTTCTTC. The chain has TRBV19 and TRBJ2-1; D might be TRBD1 (6 bases). The CDR3 runs to 15 residues. V lost 5 bases to trimming and J lost 4 bases, with 15 bases between them. CDR1 is LNHDA and CDR2 is SQIVND in the germline V gene (reference sequence). Full variable domain (remainder filled in from reference TRBV19 and TRBJ2-1): DGGITQSPKYLFRKEGQNVTLSCEQNLNHDAMYWYRQDPGQGLRLIYYSQIVNDFQKGDIAEGYSVSREKKESFPLTVTSAQKNPTAFYLCASSYDRMVYNEQFFGPGTRLTVL.

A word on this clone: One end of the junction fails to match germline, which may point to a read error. CDR3 nucleotides: TGTTCCAGTAGGACTAGCGGGAGAAAACACAATGAGCAGTTCTTC. This sequence encodes CSSRTSGRKHNEQFF. The genes are TRBV7-9 and TRBJ2-1; 13 bases are shared with TRBD2. The CDR3 has 15 amino acids. CDR1 is SEHNR, CDR2 FQNEAQ, per germline (reference sequence).

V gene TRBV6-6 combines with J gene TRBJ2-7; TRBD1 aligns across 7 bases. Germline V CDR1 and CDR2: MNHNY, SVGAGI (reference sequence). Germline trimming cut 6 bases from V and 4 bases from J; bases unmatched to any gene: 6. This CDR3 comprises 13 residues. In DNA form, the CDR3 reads TGTGCCAGCAGCTGGGACAGATCTTACGAGCAGTACTTC. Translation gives CASSWDRSYEQYF.

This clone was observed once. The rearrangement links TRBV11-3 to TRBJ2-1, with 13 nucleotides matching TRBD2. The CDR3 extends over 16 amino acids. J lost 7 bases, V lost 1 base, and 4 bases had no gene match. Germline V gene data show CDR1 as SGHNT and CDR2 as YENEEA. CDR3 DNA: TGTGCCAGCAGCTTAGTATCGACTAGCGGGAGGAATGAGCAGTTCTTC. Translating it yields CASSLVSTSGRNEQFF. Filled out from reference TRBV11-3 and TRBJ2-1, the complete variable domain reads EAGVVQSPRYKIIEKKQPVAFWCNPISGHNTLYWYLQNLGQGPELLIRYENEEAVDDSQLPKDRFSAERLKGVDSTLKIQPAELGDSAVYLCASSLVSTSGRNEQFFGPGTRLTVL.

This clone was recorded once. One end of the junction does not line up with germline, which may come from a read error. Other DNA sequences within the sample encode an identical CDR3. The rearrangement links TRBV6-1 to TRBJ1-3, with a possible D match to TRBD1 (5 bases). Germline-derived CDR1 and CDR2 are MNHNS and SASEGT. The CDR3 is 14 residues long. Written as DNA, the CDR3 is TGCGCCAGCTCAATCCGGGGGTCTGGAAACACCATATATTTT. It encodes CASSIRGSGNTIYF.

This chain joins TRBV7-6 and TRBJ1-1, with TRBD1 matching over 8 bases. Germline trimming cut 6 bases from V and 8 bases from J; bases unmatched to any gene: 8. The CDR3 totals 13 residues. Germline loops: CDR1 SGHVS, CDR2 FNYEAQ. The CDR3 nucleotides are TGTGCCAGCAGTTTCTCCGGGACAGGAGAAGCTTTCTTT. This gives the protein CASSFSGTGEAFF.